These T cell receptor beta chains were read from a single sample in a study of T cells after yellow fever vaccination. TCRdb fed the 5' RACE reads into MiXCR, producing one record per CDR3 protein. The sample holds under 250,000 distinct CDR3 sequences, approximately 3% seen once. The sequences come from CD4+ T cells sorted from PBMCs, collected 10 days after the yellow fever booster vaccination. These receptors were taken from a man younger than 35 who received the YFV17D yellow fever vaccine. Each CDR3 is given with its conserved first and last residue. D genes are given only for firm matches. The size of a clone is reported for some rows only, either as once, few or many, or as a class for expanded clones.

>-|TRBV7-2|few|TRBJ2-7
TGTGCCAGCAGCTCCCCCGGTGGACACTACGAGCAGTACTTC
CASSSPGGHYEQYF
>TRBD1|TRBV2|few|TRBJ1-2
TGTGCCAGCATTAACCGGGACAGGAGTGGCTACACCTTC
CASINRDRSGYTF
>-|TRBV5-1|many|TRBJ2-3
TGCGCCAGCAGCGAAGGTTCTCCCGCAGATACGCAGTATTTT
CASSEGSPADTQYF
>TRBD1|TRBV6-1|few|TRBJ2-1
TGTGCCAGCAACCCCCGGGGGACAGGGGGGGAGCAGTTCTTC
CASNPRGTGGEQFF
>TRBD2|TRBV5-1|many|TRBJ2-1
TGCGCCAGCAGCTTCAGCCTAGCGGGGGGGATCGGTGAGCAGTTCTTC
CASSFSLAGGIGEQFF
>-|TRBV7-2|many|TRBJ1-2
TGTGCCAGCAGCTTAGAGCTGCGGGGCTACACCTTC
CASSLELRGYTF
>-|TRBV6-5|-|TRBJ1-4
TGTGCCAGCAGGGGGCTAAGGGGGGGAACTGAAAAACTGTTTTTT
CASRGLRGGTEKLFF
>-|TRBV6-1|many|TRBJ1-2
TGTGCCAGCAGTAGCCAGGGCAGCTACTATGGCTACACCTTC
CASSSQGSYYGYTF
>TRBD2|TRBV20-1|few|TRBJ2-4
TGCAGTGCTAGCGGCGGAACGGGGGGGAGAGCCAAAAACATTCAGTACTTC
CSASGGTGGRAKNIQYF
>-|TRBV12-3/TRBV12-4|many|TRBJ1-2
TGTGCCAGCAGTAAAACCGACATTAGGGGCTACACCTTC
CASSKTDIRGYTF
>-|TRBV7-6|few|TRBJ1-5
TGTGCCAGCAGCCAATTCCCGGGGGTCTATAGCAATCAGCCCCAGCATTTT
CASSQFPGVYSNQPQHF
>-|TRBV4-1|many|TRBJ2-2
TGCGCCAGCAGCCACAGCAAGGGTGACACCGGGGAGCTGTTTTTT
CASSHSKGDTGELFF
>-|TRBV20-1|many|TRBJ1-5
TGCAGTGCTGAGGGGGGCAATCAGCCCCAGCATTTT
CSAEGGNQPQHF
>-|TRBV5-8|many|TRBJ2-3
TGTGCCAGCAGCCGTAGCGCAGATACGCAGTATTTT
CASSRSADTQYF
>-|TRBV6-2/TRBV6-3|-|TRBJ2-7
TGTGCCAGCAGGGGGACGGAGAGCTCCTACGAGCAGTACTTC
CASRGTESSYEQYF
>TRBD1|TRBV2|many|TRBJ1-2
TGTGCCAGCAGGGGACCGGGACAGGGGGCCGATGGCTACACCTTC
CASRGPGQGADGYTF
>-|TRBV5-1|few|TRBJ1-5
TGCGCCAGCAGCTTGGATGTGGGGGGGAATCAGCCCCAGCATTTT
CASSLDVGGNQPQHF
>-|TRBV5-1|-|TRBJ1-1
TGCGCCAGCAGCTTGGCCGTTGGGGGGAACACTGAAGCTTTCTTT
CASSLAVGGNTEAFF
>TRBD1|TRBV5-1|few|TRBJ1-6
TGCGCCAGCAGCTTGGAAGGACAGGGAAGGTATAATTCACCCCTCCACTTT
CASSLEGQGRYNSPLHF
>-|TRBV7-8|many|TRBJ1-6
TGTGCCAGCAGTTACAGGGAGAGCTCCTATAATTCACCCCTCCACTTT
CASSYRESSYNSPLHF
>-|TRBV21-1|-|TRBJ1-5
TGTGCCAACCGCCCTCCAACGGGACAGGGTTGTTCCCAGCCCCAGCATTTT
CANRPPTGQGCSQPQHF
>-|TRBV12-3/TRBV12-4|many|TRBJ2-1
TGTGCCAGCACTCGCGGGTACAATGAGCAGTTCTTC
CASTRGYNEQFF
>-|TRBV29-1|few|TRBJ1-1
TGCAGCGTTGTCACTAACACTGAAGCTTTCTTT
CSVVTNTEAFF
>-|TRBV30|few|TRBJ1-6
TGTGCCTGGAGTTTAGCGGAGAATTCACCCCTCCACTTT
CAWSLAENSPLHF
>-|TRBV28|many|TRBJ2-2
TGTGCCAGCAGTTTAGGCGGGGCTACCACCGGGGAGCTGTTTTTT
CASSLGGATTGELFF
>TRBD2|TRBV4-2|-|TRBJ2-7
TGTGCCAGCAGCCAAGGACCCTCAATACTAGCGGGGGGCAAGATGCGGTACGAGCAGTACTTC
CASSQGPSILAGGKMRYEQYF
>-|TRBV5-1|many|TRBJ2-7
TGCGCCAGCAGCGCCACATTCTACGAGCAGTACTTC
CASSATFYEQYF
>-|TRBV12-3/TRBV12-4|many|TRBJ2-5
TGTGCCAGCACCCAATGGAGGAGTAGAGAGACCCAGTACTTC
CASTQWRSRETQYF
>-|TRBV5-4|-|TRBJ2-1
TGTGCCAGCAGGAGAGAGGTGCAGGACCTCGGTGAGCAGTTCTTC
CASRREVQDLGEQFF
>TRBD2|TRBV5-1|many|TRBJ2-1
TGCGCCAGCAGCACAGACCGGGGGGTCTACAATGAGCAGTTCTTC
CASSTDRGVYNEQFF
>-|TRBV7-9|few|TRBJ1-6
TGTGCCAGCAGCTCCCGGGGGGGCAGCGGATCACCCCTCCACTTT
CASSSRGGSGSPLHF
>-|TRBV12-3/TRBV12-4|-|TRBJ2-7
TGTGCCAGCAGTTTCATTGAGTCCCGCTACGAGCAGTACTTC
CASSFIESRYEQYF
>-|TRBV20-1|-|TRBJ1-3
TGCAGTGCTAGAGCCGGACCTAAGGAAGGAAACACCATATATTTT
CSARAGPKEGNTIYF
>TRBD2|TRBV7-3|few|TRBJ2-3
TGTGCCAGCAGCTTAAGCGGGGGTGTAGATACGCAGTATTTT
CASSLSGGVDTQYF
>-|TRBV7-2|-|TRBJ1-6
TGTGCCAGCAGCTTTAGGGGGGGGTTAGTAAATTCACCCCTCCACTTT
CASSFRGGLVNSPLHF